This record concerns one T cell receptor beta chain sequence. Its antigen remains unidentified. Per-base qualities were not stored, and no clone one base away is much larger. The time point label, as the study defines it: newly diagnosed GD, antithyroid drugs for less than 3 months. RNA was extracted from PBMCs in TRIzol for both TCR sequencing and RNA sequencing. Graves' disease was diagnosed according to American Thyroid Association guidelines. The patients came from an endocrinology department in Xi'an, China. Each patient gave about 9.1 milliliters of peripheral blood, collected in an EDTA anticoagulant tube. Ficoll Paque Plus density gradient separation was used to isolate PBMCs, and no further T cell sorting was done. An Agilent 2100 Bioanalyzer and agarose gel were used to check RNA quality, while a NanoDrop 2000 measured RNA concentration. These data originate in a study of regulatory T cells in long-lasting Graves disease (TCRdb year 2021). Looking at the study overall: Patients with newly diagnosed Graves' disease had been on antithyroid drugs for under 3 months. Peripheral blood TCR sequencing and RNA sequencing compared persistent Graves' disease patients with newly diagnosed Graves' disease patients. The study took place in China and was registered as a clinical trial. A total of around 33 samples were covered by TCR sequencing, comprising some 13 persistent and around 20 newly diagnosed Graves' disease patients. The research as a whole found: Only the TCR beta chain was sequenced and analyzed. Persistent Graves' disease patients showed lower TCR Shannon entropy and fewer highly expanded clones than newly diagnosed patients, suggesting clonal expansion. Only peripheral blood was studied, because thyroid tissue, the primary lesion, was inaccessible. Persistent disease showed preferential use of TRBV28, TRBJ1-2 and TRBJ2-5, whereas newly diagnosed disease favored TRBV20-1 and TRBJ2-1. The small sample size was acknowledged by the authors as a limitation that may reduce accuracy. Persistent patients shared more public clonotypes among themselves (more than 2,500) than newly diagnosed patients did (about 970).

Trimming at the junction amounts to 2 bases on V and 0 bases on J, and the germline ends lie 9 bases apart. Inclusive of the bounding cysteine and phenylalanine, the CDR3 is 15 residues long. Here the CDR3 DNA is all that survives: 45 bases in frame from base 1. CDR1 MNHNS and CDR2 SASEGT are derived from the germline V gene. Preparation of the library involved multiplex PCR. Data came from an Illumina HiSeq 4000. TCR beta libraries were built with iRepertoire HTBI primers and Arm-PCR amplification of CDR3 regions. Before sequencing, the PCR products underwent gel purification. Per the original workflow: Gene usage analysis of CDR3 amino acid clonotypes used the roughly 62 TRBV and 14 to 15 TRBJ segments found across samples. Filtered high-quality paired reads were merged into contigs using COPE and FqMerger. Contigs were aligned with BLAST to IMGT TRBV, TRBD and TRBJ reference genes, and CDR3 was defined per IMGT. Any clonotype with a frequency above 0.1% was classified as a highly expanded clone. Shannon entropy served as the measure of repertoire diversity, while the Gini coefficient captured V-J evenness. A clonotype found in more than one individual was treated as public. TCRdb trimmed the raw reads at Q25, called clones with MiXCR and kept productive beta chains. CDR3 protein duplicates are merged, each entry listing the most common genes and DNA. TCRdb assigned the V and J calls; the authors' analysis was not used. Within this sample are approximately 230,000 distinct CDR3 sequences, with approximately 20% of them counted one time only. The top ten hold about 20% of the sample.

Sequences were derived from peripheral blood mononuclear cells (PBMCs), sampled at new diagnosis, from a patient treated with antithyroid drugs. The chain was built from TRBV6-1 and TRBJ2-3; confidence is insufficient to name the D gene. This clonotype was obtained from a female donor with Graves disease. Here the CDR3 is given as CASSEYSQSTDTQYF. The DNA is as follows: TGTGCCAGCAGTGAATACTCGCAGAGCACAGATACGCAGTATTTT.